Presented here are 8 T cell receptor beta chains from one specimen sequenced in a study of control samples from healthy donors and cancer patients (dated by TCRdb to 2020 to 2022). Library preparation employed the immunoSEQ multiplex PCR assay. In TCRdb, the immuneACCESS table is reduced to in-frame sequences with V and J assigned. These tables do not hold every clone; where another copy was compared, an unresolved V gene accounts for under half, and the others remain unexplained. This sample gives roughly 100,000 clones in total; 80% to 90% of them show up just once. Around 13% of the sample goes to the ten largest clones. Material for sequencing was blood. These TCRs come from a woman between 45 and 60 years old in good health.

The chain has TRBV28 and TRBJ2-1; tentative D call: TRBD1 (5 bases). Looked up from germline, CDR1 is MDHEN and CDR2 is SYDVKM. The CDR3 spans 16 residues. V was cut by 0 bases and J by 9 bases, with 18 bases left in between. The CDR3 nucleotides are TGTGCCAGCAGTTTATGGCAGGGCACGGCAAATCGTGAGCAGTTCTTC. Translated: CASSLWQGTANREQFF.

This clone was counted once. The chain carries TRBV6-5 and TRBJ2-5; D is unclear. Germline values: CDR1 MNHEY, CDR2 SVGAGI. The germline V and J ends were trimmed by 5 bases and 2 bases, with 9 bases remaining between them. The CDR3 spans 13 residues. CDR3 residues: CASSTIGQETQYF. The CDR3 DNA reads as TGTGCCAGCAGTACCATCGGGCAAGAGACCCAGTACTTC.

V and J are TRBV3-1 (or the pseudogene TRBV3-2) and TRBJ2-2, with D hard to call. The germline V gene encodes CDR1 LGHDT and CDR2 YNNKEL (reference sequence). The CDR3 spans 11 residues. The V and J ends lost 4 bases and 7 bases respectively, with 4 bases between them. This CDR3 reads CASSRSGELFF. The CDR3 nucleotides are TGTGCCAGCAGCCGTAGCGGGGAGCTGTTTTTT.

The chain uses TRBV10-3 and TRBJ2-5; possibly TRBD2 for D (6 bases). Trimming shortened V by 4 bases and J by 5 bases, and 14 bases separated the two germline ends. Germline V gene data show CDR1 as ENHRY and CDR2 as SYGVKD. This CDR3 contains 14 residues. In DNA form, the CDR3 reads TGTGCCATCAGTGCCGGGGGAGAAATGGAGACCCAGTACTTC. It codes for CAISAGGEMETQYF.

This chain uses TRBV2 with TRBJ1-2; a weak D match, TRBD1 (5 bases). CDR3 length equals 11 residues. Between the trimmed V and J ends, which lost 4 bases and 10 bases, there was a span of 10 bases. Germline lookup yields CDR1 SNHLY and CDR2 FYNNEI. The chain's CDR3 is CASSGPTAYTF. The CDR3 region has the DNA TGTGCCAGCAGTGGTCCGACAGCCTACACCTTC.

V gene TRBV6-1 combines with J gene TRBJ2-4, with D possibly being TRBD1 or TRBD2 (5 bases each). Deletions cut 3 bases from V and 0 bases from J, with 6 bases between. CDR1 and CDR2 (germline): MNHNS, SASEGT. The CDR3 covers 14 residues. In DNA, the CDR3 is TGTGCCAGCAGTGAGGGGGTAGCCAAAAACATTCAGTACTTC. Its translation: CASSEGVAKNIQYF.

The CDR3 protein is CATSDLRVSEQYF. The CDR3 DNA follows: TGTGCCACCAGTGATTTGCGGGTCAGTGAGCAGTACTTC. The chain uses TRBV24-1 and TRBJ2-7, with unresolved D. Between the trimmed V and J ends, which lost 0 bases and 7 bases, there was a span of 9 bases. The CDR3 extends over 13 amino acids. Germline V gene sequence: CDR1 KGHDR, CDR2 SFDVKD.

The chain recombines TRBV3-1 (or the pseudogene TRBV3-2) with TRBJ1-5; TRBD1 aligns across 8 bases. In germline, CDR1 is LGHDT, CDR2 YNNKEL (reference sequence). The CDR3 is made up of 13 amino acids. Trimming at V came to 3 bases and at J to 6 bases, leaving 1 base not matched to a gene. The CDR3 region has the DNA TGTGCCAGCAGCCAGGACAGGGCTCAGCCCCAGCATTTT. This translates into CASSQDRAQPQHF.